This T cell receptor beta chain was identified during a study of blood T cell repertoires in COVID-19 (dated by TCRdb to 2019 to 2021). Context from the whole study: Collaborator samples came from the United States, Italy and Spain and covered acute and convalescent phases of COVID-19. Where available, HLA class I and class II types were taken from metadata supplied by the sample provider and were not determined by assay-based typing. Samples were obtained from the ongoing ImmuneRACE study (first 160 participants) and from 1,000 to 1,500 subjects provided by 6 global collaborators. The repertoires were made available in a free public database intended to serve as a resource for research on the immune response to SARS-CoV-2. Subjects who had been exposed to COVID-19, were actively infected with it, or had recovered from it provided the deeply sampled blood TCRbeta repertoires that made up the dataset. The material from the prospective study consisted of cDNA or gDNA derived from T cells, B-cell-depleted T cells, or PBMCs. A de-identified subject ID, COVID-19 status, age in years and sex were almost always included in the sample metadata. Broader findings and caveats from the paper: The quantity of clinical and demographic metadata differed by source and by participant and was supplied without curation.

One collaborating source in Seattle enrolled patients during active infection and followed them longitudinally through the course of disease. Whole blood was collected in K2EDTA tubes by collaborating institutions according to the institutions' own protocols. For TCRbeta analysis, collaborators shipped samples in one of three forms: frozen whole blood, isolated PBMCs, or DNA extracted from either of those sample types. The immunoSEQ Assay, a bias-controlled multiplex PCR, was used to amplify TCRbeta CDR3 regions from genomic DNA. As for how the authors treated the data: Within the assay, amplification of reference gene primers was used to estimate how many nucleated cells each sample contained. To quantify the absolute abundance of each unique TCRbeta CDR3 rearrangement, sequence reads were collapsed and filtered. For each sample, productive Simpson clonality was calculated by taking the square root of Simpson's diversity index across productive rearrangements. The clones in this table, taken by TCRdb from immuneACCESS, are in-frame only. Not every clone is retained; where verified, under half of the shortfall comes from an unresolved V gene, and the cause of the rest is unknown. Clone size and the V and J calls come from that table; the DNA yielded D and trimming. This sample gives 300,000 to 400,000 clones in total; approximately 87% of them show up just once. Jointly, the top ten make up about 6% of the sample.

About this clone itself: The antigen it recognizes is unknown. No base-level quality is on record; no much larger clone is a single base apart.

Taken from the germline V gene, the CDR1 and CDR2 loops are LGHNA and YNFKEQ. Its CDR3 holds 17 amino acids, cysteine through phenylalanine. Of all the DNA, just the CDR3 is kept, 51 bases in frame from base 1. Germline trimming amounts to 0 bases on V and 1 base on J, with 6 as the count of junction bases outside the gene matches. The sequence derives from a woman in her 50s with COVID-19, enrolled during active disease. This receptor chain uses TRBV4-2 and TRBJ2-3; 8 bases in the junction line up with TRBD2. Specimen: peripheral blood. The CDR3 has the sequence CASSQELPTSGTDTQYF. The sequenced DNA: TGTGCCAGCAGCCAAGAACTACCGACTAGCGGCACAGATACGCAGTATTTT.